What follows are 29 T cell receptor beta chains derived from one specimen sequenced in a study of T cells in Graves' hyperthyroidism and ophthalmopathy. Researchers amplified the TCR beta CDR3 regions from RNA transcripts. HTBI primers were the set used in a first-round RT-PCR of the TCR CDR3. TCRdb redid the calling of the multiplex PCR reads with MiXCR, one entry per CDR3 protein. The sample includes about 410,000 distinct CDR3 sequences, roughly 14% of them seen just once. Sequenced: blood. These receptors were taken from a man younger than 35 with Graves' ophthalmopathy.

The chain carries TRBV15 and TRBJ2-7; D is possibly TRBD1 or TRBD2 (5 bases each). The germline CDR1 and CDR2 sequences are LNHNV and YYDKDF (reference sequence). The CDR3 runs to 13 residues. V was pared by 5 bases and J by 3 bases, with 11 bases between. The DNA for the CDR3 is TGTGCCACCAGCCGGGACGGATACTACGAGCAGTACTTC. It specifies CATSRDGYYEQYF.

This clonotype was observed many times. The chain has TRBV10-3 and TRBJ2-1, with 14 bases aligning to TRBD2. V shed 2 bases, J shed 8 bases, and the junction held 5 bases outside the gene matches. Germline V lookup: CDR1 ENHRY, CDR2 SYGVKD. This CDR3 has 16 amino acids. CDR3 residues: CAISEGTSGSVYEQFF. DNA for the CDR3: TGTGCCATCAGTGAGGGGACTAGCGGGAGTGTCTATGAGCAGTTCTTC.

Of note for this clonotype: A much larger clone lies a single base off, so this may be a read error. The conserved closing phenylalanine or tryptophan is absent in this CDR3, likely reflecting a read error. The chain links TRBV27 to TRBJ2-2; 7 nucleotides match TRBD1. Trimming cost V 5 bases and J 4 bases; bases outside gene matches: 7. CDR1 is MNHEY, CDR2 SMNVEV, per germline (reference sequence). The CDR3 spans 15 residues. This CDR3 reads CASSPTGYPTGELFL. CDR3 nucleotide sequence: TGTGCCAGCAGTCCGACAGGGTACCCCACCGGGGAGCTGTTTCTT.

This clonotype was seen repeatedly, ten times or more. The V call is TRBV5-1, the J call TRBJ2-3; perhaps TRBD1 as D (6 bases). Germline CDR1 and CDR2: SGHRS and YFSETQ. V was trimmed by 1 base and J by 3 bases, leaving 15 bases between them. This CDR3 has 16 amino acids. The chain's CDR3 is CASSLNWDTETDTQYF. As DNA, the CDR3 is TGCGCCAGCAGCTTGAACTGGGACACGGAAACAGATACGCAGTATTTT. Full variable domain (outside the CDR3, taken from reference TRBV5-1 and TRBJ2-3): KAGVTQTPRYLIKTRGQQVTLSCSPISGHRSVSWYQQTPGQGLQFLFEYFSETQRNKGNFPGRFSGRQFSNSRSEMNVSTLELGDSALYLCASSLNWDTETDTQYFGPGTRLTVL.

This clonotype was observed a handful of times. The CDR3 loop is CASSPRSGGFADTQYF. Here the CDR3 DNA reads TGTGCCAGCAGCCCGCGTAGCGGGGGGTTTGCAGATACGCAGTATTTT. The chain recombines TRBV7-2 with TRBJ2-3, with 10 nucleotides matching TRBD2. Per the germline V gene, CDR1 is SGHTA and CDR2 is FQGNSA. CDR3 length: 16 amino acids. The V segment lost 5 bases and the J segment 4 bases; nucleotides outside the gene matches: 9.

This clonotype was counted a few times. The V call is TRBV24-1, the J call TRBJ2-2; TRBD2 aligns across 11 bases. The ends lost 0 bases at V and 0 bases at J; junction bases unmatched: 8. This CDR3 comprises 20 residues. Germline V gene data show CDR1 as KGHDR and CDR2 as SFDVKD. CDR3 coding DNA: TGTGCCACCAGTGATTTGCCGGGTAGCGGGGGGGCAGCGAACACCGGGGAGCTGTTTTTT. Its protein is CATSDLPGSGGAANTGELFF.

This clonotype was found a few times. The rearrangement uses TRBV5-1 and TRBJ2-1, with TRBD2 matching 12 bases. The length of the CDR3 is 14 residues. The germline V gene encodes CDR1 SGHRS and CDR2 YFSETQ. Trimming cost V 6 bases and J 6 bases; bases outside gene matches: 4. In DNA form, the CDR3 reads TGCGCCAGCAAGACGACTAGCGGGAGCAATGAGCAGTTCTTC. This sequence encodes CASKTTSGSNEQFF.

The gene calls are TRBV2 and TRBJ2-3, with D possibly called TRBD1 or TRBD2 (7 bases each). CDR1 SNHLY and CDR2 FYNNEI come from the germline V gene. Trimming stripped 4 bases from V and 3 bases from J, with 14 bases between. This CDR3 spans 15 amino acids. The CDR3 DNA reads TGTGCCAGCAGTGTAGACAGGGAGGGGACAGATACGCAGTATTTT. Its protein is CASSVDREGTDTQYF.

This clonotype was counted ten times or more. The genes are TRBV5-1 and TRBJ2-6; no reliable D call. V was clipped by 2 bases and J by 2 bases, with 11 bases between them. This CDR3 spans 16 amino acids. Germline CDR1 and CDR2: SGHRS and YFSETQ. CDR3 sequence: CASSFPLVAGANVLTF. CDR3 nucleotide sequence: TGCGCCAGCAGCTTCCCGCTCGTAGCTGGGGCCAACGTCCTGACTTTC.

This clonotype came up a few times. CDR3 residues: CASSLSPGTGGSEQYF. The CDR3 region has the DNA TGTGCCAGCTCACTTAGCCCCGGGACAGGGGGGAGCGAGCAGTACTTC. The chain couples TRBV18 to TRBJ2-7, with 11 positions matching TRBD1. In germline, CDR1 is KGHSH, CDR2 LQKENI. The ends lost 4 bases at V and 6 bases at J; junction bases unmatched: 11. The CDR3 length is 16 residues.

This clonotype was seen at least ten times. The rearrangement links TRBV11-2 to TRBJ2-2; D gene ambiguous. CDR3 length: 16 residues. Trimming took 2 bases from V and 1 from J, leaving 11 bases between them. In germline, CDR1 is SGHAT, CDR2 FQNNGV. The CDR3, as DNA: TGTGCCAGCAGCTTACTGGGCGCCGGGAACACCGGGGAGCTGTTTTTT. Translating it yields CASSLLGAGNTGELFF.

This clonotype has at least ten counts. V gene TRBV6-1 combines with J gene TRBJ1-5, with D possibly being TRBD1 (5 bases). CDR3 length equals 16 residues. CDR1 is MNHNS and CDR2 is SASEGT in the germline V gene. The V gene lost 6 bases and the J gene lost 2 bases, with 17 bases spanning the gap. CDR3 coding DNA: TGTGCCAGCAGCATAGTCCAGGGAGGGGGCAATCAGCCCCAGCATTTT. Translated, it gives CASSIVQGGGNQPQHF.

This clonotype has at least ten counts. The genes are TRBV2 and TRBJ1-1; D remains unclear. CDR3 length equals 13 residues. V lost 2 bases and J 0 bases, leaving 4 bases between the germline ends. CDR1 is SNHLY and CDR2 is FYNNEI in the germline V gene. The CDR3 DNA reads as TGTGCCAGCAGTGAAAGGATGAACACTGAAGCTTTCTTT. Residues: CASSERMNTEAFF.

Ten or more counts support this clonotype. One end of the junction varies from germline; a read error may be responsible. J is TRBJ2-7 and V is TRBV5-1, with 8 positions matching TRBD2. Germline CDR1 is SGHRS and CDR2 is YFSETQ. The CDR3 sequence is 16 residues long. The CDR3 region has the DNA TGCGCCAGCCGCTTTATCAAAGCGGGAGAAAACTACGAGCAGTACTTC. Translated, it gives CASRFIKAGENYEQYF. The full variable domain, its missing parts supplied by reference TRBV5-1 and TRBJ2-7, is KAGVTQTPRYLIKTRGQQVTLSCSPISGHRSVSWYQQTPGQGLQFLFEYFSETQRNKGNFPGRFSGRQFSNSRSEMNVSTLELGDSALYLCASRFIKAGENYEQYFGPGTRLTVT.

The sample holds many counts of this clonotype. J is TRBJ1-6 and V is TRBV7-9, with D tentatively TRBD1 (5 bases). Germline CDR1 SEHNR, CDR2 FQNEAQ (reference sequence). Trimming left V 5 bases short and J 5 bases short, with 10 bases between. The length of the CDR3 is 14 residues. The DNA of the CDR3 is TGTGCCAGCAGCCAATCGGGGCATAATTCACCCCTCCACTTT. It encodes CASSQSGHNSPLHF.

This chain joins TRBV4-2 and TRBJ2-7; a weak D match, TRBD1 (5 bases). Germline CDR1 LGHNA, CDR2 YNFKEQ. V lost 5 bases and J 7 bases, leaving 12 bases between the germline ends. CDR3 size: 12 residues. Here the CDR3 reads CASSASPGEQYF. The CDR3 DNA is TGTGCCAGCAGCGCGTCCCCAGGGGAGCAGTACTTC.

This clonotype came up many times. V gene TRBV20-1 combines with J gene TRBJ2-1, with D perhaps matching TRBD2 (6 bases). The germline CDR1 and CDR2 sequences are DFQATT and SNEGSKA (reference sequence). The germline V and J ends were trimmed by 5 bases and 5 bases, with 13 bases remaining between them. The CDR3 extends over 13 amino acids. CDR3 residues: CSAQSGLNNEQFF. As DNA, the CDR3 is TGCAGTGCTCAGAGCGGGCTGAACAATGAGCAGTTCTTC.

This clonotype has just a few counts. V is TRBV19 and J is TRBJ2-5, with D possibly being TRBD2 (6 bases). Germline-derived CDR1 and CDR2 are LNHDA and SQIVND (reference sequence). The V end was cut by 5 bases, the J end by 5 bases, with 15 bases between. This CDR3 is 14 amino acids long. The CDR3 nucleotides are TGTGCCAGTAGTGTTGGGACTGCCTATGAGACCCAGTACTTC. It is translated as CASSVGTAYETQYF. The whole variable domain, filled in from reference TRBV19 and TRBJ2-5, reads DGGITQSPKYLFRKEGQNVTLSCEQNLNHDAMYWYRQDPGQGLRLIYYSQIVNDFQKGDIAEGYSVSREKKESFPLTVTSAQKNPTAFYLCASSVGTAYETQYFGPGTRLLVL.

There are many counts of this clonotype. The genes are TRBV5-1 and TRBJ1-2, with D perhaps TRBD1 (6 bases). V was cut by 4 bases and J by 6 bases, with 16 bases left in between. This CDR3 has 14 amino acids. The V gene's germline CDR1 is SGHRS and CDR2 YFSETQ. In DNA form, the CDR3 reads TGCGCCAGCAGCATGTCACAGGGAACGGATGGCTACACCTTC. Translating gives CASSMSQGTDGYTF.

Comment on this clonotype: This may arise from a read error, as a much more abundant clone is one base away. The V gene is TRBV5-8, the J gene TRBJ2-1; 7 bases match TRBD2. The J call is in doubt because the DNA end fits TRBJ2-7 better. CDR1 SGHTS and CDR2 YDEGEE come from the germline V gene. The CDR3 covers 17 residues. CDR3 residues: CASSLALWREPYNEQYF. CDR3 bases: TGTGCCAGCAGCTTGGCACTTTGGCGGGAGCCCTACAATGAGCAGTACTTC.

At least ten counts were recorded for this clonotype. The genes are TRBV5-1 and TRBJ1-2; no clear D. CDR1 SGHRS and CDR2 YFSETQ come from the germline V gene. CDR3 length: 13 residues. The germline V and J ends were trimmed by 2 bases and 2 bases, with 7 bases remaining between them. The CDR3 DNA is TGCGCCAGCAGCTTTAACAGCAACTATGGCTACACCTTC. It yields the protein CASSFNSNYGYTF.

In its sample, this clonotype was seen many times. The chain has TRBV7-9 and TRBJ2-1, with D unresolved. This CDR3 is 13 amino acids long. The germline gives CDR1 SEHNR, CDR2 FQNEAQ (reference sequence). V lost 2 bases to trimming and J lost 7 bases, with 9 bases between them. The CDR3 nucleotides read TGTGCCAGCAGCTTACGGCATGAGAATGAGCAGTTCTTC. The encoded protein is CASSLRHENEQFF. The full variable domain, in which reference TRBV7-9 and TRBJ2-1 provide the parts outside the CDR3, is DTGVSQNPRHKITKRGQNVTFRCDPISEHNRLYWYRQTLGQGPEFLTYFQNEAQLEKSRLLSDRFSAERPKGSFSTLEIQRTEQGDSAMYLCASSLRHENEQFFGPGTRLTVL.

This clonotype was picked up many times. The chain has TRBV2 and TRBJ2-1, with 10 bases matching TRBD2. The CDR3 has 15 residues. Per the germline V gene, CDR1 is SNHLY and CDR2 is FYNNEI. Germline trimming cut 8 bases from V and 0 bases from J; bases unmatched to any gene: 4. This chain's CDR3 is CASAGTSDSYNEQFF. CDR3 in DNA: TGTGCCAGCGCCGGGACTAGCGACTCCTACAATGAGCAGTTCTTC.

There are many counts of this clonotype. The chain carries TRBV7-9 and TRBJ2-1; D remains ambiguous. The CDR3 sequence is 17 residues long. The germline CDR1 and CDR2 sequences are SEHNR and FQNEAQ (reference sequence). V was trimmed by 1 base and J by 0 bases, leaving 13 bases between them. CDR3 bases: TGTGCCAGCAGCTTAGGGAGCCATTCGCGCTCCTACAATGAGCAGTTCTTC. Protein sequence: CASSLGSHSRSYNEQFF.

This clonotype occurred a few times. The J gene is TRBJ2-5, the V gene TRBV5-4, with a weak D call TRBD2 (6 bases). CDR1 is SGHNT, CDR2 YYREEE, per germline (reference sequence). The V end lost 1 base, the J end lost 2 bases, and 9 bases lay between the germline ends. The CDR3 extends over 14 amino acids. DNA of the CDR3: TGTGCCAGCAGCTTGTCCGGGACTCAAGAGACCCAGTACTTC. It translates to CASSLSGTQETQYF.

Many counts were recorded for this clonotype. The chain uses TRBV29-1 and TRBJ2-5; the match to TRBD1 covers 10 bases. Germline loops: CDR1 SQVTM, CDR2 ANQGSEA. V lost 7 bases and J lost 5; bases outside the gene matches: 10. The CDR3 loop spans 14 amino acids. The CDR3 DNA follows: TGCAGCGCAACGGGGACAGGGGAGTGGGAGACCCAGTACTTC. Protein product: CSATGTGEWETQYF.

This clonotype was counted between two and nine times. The chain links TRBV6-6 to TRBJ2-2; D is unclear. Germline V gives CDR1 MNHNY, CDR2 SVGAGI (reference sequence). The V gene lost 0 bases and the J gene lost 6 bases, with 11 bases spanning the gap. The CDR3 loop spans 15 amino acids. Here the CDR3 reads CASSYSIGLAGELFF. The CDR3 DNA sequence: TGTGCCAGCAGTTACTCGATTGGGCTAGCCGGGGAGCTGTTTTTT.

This clonotype was seen many times. This chain joins TRBV18 and TRBJ1-1, with D uncertain. V was clipped by 3 bases and J by 1 base, with 12 bases between them. The CDR3 has 15 residues. CDR1 is KGHSH, CDR2 LQKENI, per germline. This CDR3 reads CASSPALVGNTEAFF. The CDR3 DNA reads TGTGCCAGCTCACCCGCTTTGGTCGGGAACACTGAAGCTTTCTTT.

This clonotype was picked up many times. The chain uses TRBV7-9 and TRBJ1-1, with unresolved D. V gave up 0 bases and J gave up 5 bases, with 7 bases separating them. This CDR3 spans 13 amino acids. Looked up from germline, CDR1 is SEHNR and CDR2 is FQNEAQ (reference sequence). The CDR3 spells CASSLAIRTEAFF. The CDR3 DNA is TGTGCCAGCAGCTTAGCGATAAGGACTGAAGCTTTCTTT. Complete variable domain (other parts from reference TRBV7-9 and TRBJ1-1): DTGVSQNPRHKITKRGQNVTFRCDPISEHNRLYWYRQTLGQGPEFLTYFQNEAQLEKSRLLSDRFSAERPKGSFSTLEIQRTEQGDSAMYLCASSLAIRTEAFFGQGTRLTVV.